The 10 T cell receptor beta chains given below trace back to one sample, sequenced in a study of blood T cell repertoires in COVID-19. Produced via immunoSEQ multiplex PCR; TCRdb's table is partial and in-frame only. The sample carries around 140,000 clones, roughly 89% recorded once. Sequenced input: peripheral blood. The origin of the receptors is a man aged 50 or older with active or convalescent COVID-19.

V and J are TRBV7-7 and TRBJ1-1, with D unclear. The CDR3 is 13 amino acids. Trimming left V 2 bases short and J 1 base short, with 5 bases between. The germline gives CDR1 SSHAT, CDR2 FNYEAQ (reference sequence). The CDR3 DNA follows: TGTGCCAGCAGCTTATTCAAGAACACTGAAGCTTTCTTT. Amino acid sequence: CASSLFKNTEAFF.

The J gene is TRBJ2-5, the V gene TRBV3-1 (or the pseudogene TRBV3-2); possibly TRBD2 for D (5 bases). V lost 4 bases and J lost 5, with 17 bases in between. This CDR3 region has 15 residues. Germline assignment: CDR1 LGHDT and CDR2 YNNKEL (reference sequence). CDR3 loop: CASSRTVGVPETQYF. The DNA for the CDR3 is TGTGCCAGCAGCCGAACGGTGGGAGTCCCGGAGACCCAGTACTTC.

CDR3 DNA sequence: TGCGCCAGCAGCCCCTACAGGACAGGAAACACCATATATTTT. It translates to CASSPYRTGNTIYF. The chain couples TRBV4-1 to TRBJ1-3; a weak D match, TRBD1 (5 bases). Germline-derived CDR1 and CDR2 are MGHRA and YSYEKL. This CDR3 comprises 14 residues. Between the trimmed V and J ends, which lost 4 bases and 4 bases, there was a span of 11 bases.

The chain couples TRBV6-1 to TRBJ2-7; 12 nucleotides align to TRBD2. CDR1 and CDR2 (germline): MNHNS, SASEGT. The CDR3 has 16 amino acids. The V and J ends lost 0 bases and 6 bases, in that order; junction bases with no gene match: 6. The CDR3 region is CASSEAGLAGRAEQYF. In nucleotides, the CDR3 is TGTGCCAGCAGTGAAGCGGGACTAGCGGGCCGGGCCGAGCAGTACTTC.

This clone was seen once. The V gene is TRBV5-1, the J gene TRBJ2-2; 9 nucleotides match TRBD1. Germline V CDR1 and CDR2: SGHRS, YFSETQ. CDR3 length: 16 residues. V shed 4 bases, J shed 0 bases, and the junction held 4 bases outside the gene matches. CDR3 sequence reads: CASSPRTGANTGELFF. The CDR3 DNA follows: TGCGCCAGCAGCCCCCGGACAGGGGCGAACACCGGGGAGCTGTTTTTT. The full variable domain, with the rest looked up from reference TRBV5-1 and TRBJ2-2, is KAGVTQTPRYLIKTRGQQVTLSCSPISGHRSVSWYQQTPGQGLQFLFEYFSETQRNKGNFPGRFSGRQFSNSRSEMNVSTLELGDSALYLCASSPRTGANTGELFFGEGSRLTVL.

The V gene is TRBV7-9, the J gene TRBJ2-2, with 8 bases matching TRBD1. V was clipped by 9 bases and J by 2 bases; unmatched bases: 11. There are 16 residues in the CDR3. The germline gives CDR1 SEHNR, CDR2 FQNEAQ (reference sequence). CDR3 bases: TGTGCCAGTAAATCCGGGACAGGTCCTAACACCGGGGAGCTGTTTTTT. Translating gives CASKSGTGPNTGELFF.

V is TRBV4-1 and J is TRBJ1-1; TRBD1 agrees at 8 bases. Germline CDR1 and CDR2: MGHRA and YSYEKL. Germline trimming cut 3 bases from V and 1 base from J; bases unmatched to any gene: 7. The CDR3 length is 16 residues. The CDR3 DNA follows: TGCGCCAGCAGCCAGGGTCTGGACAGGGAGAACACTGAAGCTTTCTTT. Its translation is CASSQGLDRENTEAFF.

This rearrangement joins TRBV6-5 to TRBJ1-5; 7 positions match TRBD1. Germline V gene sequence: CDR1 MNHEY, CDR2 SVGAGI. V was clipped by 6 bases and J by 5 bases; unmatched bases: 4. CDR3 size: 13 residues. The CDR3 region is CASSRGTDQPQHF. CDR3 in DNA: TGTGCCAGCAGCCGCGGGACAGATCAGCCCCAGCATTTT.

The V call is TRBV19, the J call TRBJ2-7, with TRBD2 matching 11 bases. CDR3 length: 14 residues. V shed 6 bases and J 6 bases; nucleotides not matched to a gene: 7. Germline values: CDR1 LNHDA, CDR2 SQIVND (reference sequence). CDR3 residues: CASSLAGGPGEQYF. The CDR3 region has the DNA TGTGCCAGTAGCCTAGCGGGAGGACCCGGCGAGCAGTACTTC.

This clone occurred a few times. CDR3 region: CASSLSGGETYEQYF. CDR3 in DNA: TGTGCCAGCAGCTTAAGCGGGGGGGAAACCTACGAGCAGTACTTC. J is TRBJ2-7 and V is TRBV7-2, with 10 bases identical to TRBD2. The CDR3 spans 15 residues. In germline, CDR1 is SGHTA, CDR2 FQGNSA. Unmatched junction bases numbered 3, after V lost 2 bases and J lost 2 bases.